The rows below give T cell receptor beta chains drawn from one sample of a study of vaccination and CD4 T cells after COVID-19. Antigen specificity for these receptors is unknown. TCRdb re-called the PCR reads through MiXCR, storing one row per CDR3 protein. This table holds 5,000 to 6,000 distinct CDR3 sequences, about 40% found once. Sequenced sample: CD4+ T cells from blood, cultured in vitro. These TCRs come from a human donor in good health. CDR3s include the opening cysteine and the closing phenylalanine or tryptophan. D genes are given only for firm matches. A row's size may be missing; if present it is once, few, many or a size class.

v_call	d_call	j_call	cdr3_length	clone_size	cdr3_nt	cdr3_aa
TRBV11-2	TRBD2	TRBJ2-3	15	.	TGTGCCAGCAGCTTGACTAGCGTTAGCACAGATACGCAGTATTTT	CASSLTSVSTDTQYF
TRBV27	.	TRBJ2-2	11	.	TGTGCCATAGGACGGAGCGGGGAGCTGTTTTTT	CAIGRSGELFF
TRBV20-1	TRBD1	TRBJ1-1	14	few	TGCAGTGCTTCCAAACAGGGGGGTTTAGGTGAAGCTTTCTTT	CSASKQGGLGEAFF
TRBV7-2	.	TRBJ2-5	12	.	TGTGCCAGCAGCCTATTCCAAGAGACCCAGTACTTC	CASSLFQETQYF
TRBV5-6	.	TRBJ1-2	13	.	TGTGCCAGCAGCTTTAATACCAACTATGGCTACACCTTC	CASSFNTNYGYTF
TRBV7-2	TRBD2	TRBJ2-3	13	.	TGTGCCAGCAGCCCAGTCCGGGGGGTCACGCAGTATTTT	CASSPVRGVTQYF
TRBV25-1	.	TRBJ1-2	13	.	TGTGCCAGCAGTGATCCCTATGGGAGCAGCTACACCTTC	CASSDPYGSSYTF
TRBV20-1	.	TRBJ2-5	20	few	TGCAGTGCTAGCTTCGCGGGACATAACTCACAGAAGCGTGCACAAGAGACCCAGTACTTC	CSASFAGHNSQKRAQETQYF
TRBV7-3	TRBD2	TRBJ2-1	16	.	TGCGCCAGCAGCCAAGATCGGACTAGCGGTAACAATGAGCAGTTCTTC	CASSQDRTSGNNEQFF
TRBV5-6	.	TRBJ1-2	13	.	TGTGCCAGCAGCCGCGGGACGTTCTATGGCTACACCTTC	CASSRGTFYGYTF
TRBV4-2	TRBD2	TRBJ2-5	18	few	TGTGCCAGCAGCCAACAGGGGGCGCTAGCGGGGGGGCAAGAGACCCAGTACTTC	CASSQQGALAGGQETQYF
TRBV15	TRBD1	TRBJ1-4	16	.	TGTGCCACCAGCAGGGAGGAAGACAGGGGAATGGTAAAACTGTTTTTT	CATSREEDRGMVKLFF
TRBV20-1	TRBD2	TRBJ2-7	16	.	TGCAGTGCTAGAGATCAACGGCTAGCGGGGGCCTACGAGCAGTACTTC	CSARDQRLAGAYEQYF
TRBV12-3/TRBV12-4	.	TRBJ1-5	15	.	TGTGCCAGCAGTTTAGCGTCTACAGGGAGCCAGCCCCAGCATTTT	CASSLASTGSQPQHF
TRBV6-1	TRBD1	TRBJ1-2	13	few	TGTGCCAGCCTCCCGGGACAGGGGCGAGGCTACACCTTC	CASLPGQGRGYTF
TRBV5-4	.	TRBJ2-3	14	once	TGTGCCAGCAGATCGGGAACGAGCACAGATACGCAGTATTTT	CASRSGTSTDTQYF
TRBV11-2	.	TRBJ1-1	15	.	TGTGCCAGCAGCCCAAGGAAGACAGAGAACACTGAAGCTTTCTTT	CASSPRKTENTEAFF
TRBV30	.	TRBJ2-2	14	.	TGTGCCTGGAGTGAAGGGGGGGCGGGCGGGGAGCTGTTTTTT	CAWSEGGAGGELFF
TRBV20-1	.	TRBJ1-1	13	.	TGCAGTGCCACCGGAGGGGCGAACACTGAAGCTTTCTTT	CSATGGANTEAFF
TRBV11-1	.	TRBJ1-1	13	.	TGTGCCAGCAGGTTCTTAGGGAACACTGAAGCTTTCTTT	CASRFLGNTEAFF
TRBV20-1	TRBD1	TRBJ1-2	14	few	TGCAGTGCTATTCCGGGACAGGGGGTAAATGGCTACACCTTC	CSAIPGQGVNGYTF
TRBV2	.	TRBJ2-7	14	few	TGTGCCAGCCGAACCAGTACCACCTCCTACGAGCAGTACTTC	CASRTSTTSYEQYF
TRBV5-6	.	TRBJ1-5	16	few	TGTGCCAGCAGTCCTCATGGCCCGAATAGCAATCAGCCCCAGCATTTT	CASSPHGPNSNQPQHF
TRBV6-4	.	TRBJ2-5	13	.	TGTGCCAGCAGTGAAAAGGCGGAAGAGACCCAGTACTTC	CASSEKAEETQYF
TRBV2	.	TRBJ1-2	12	.	TGTGCCAGCAGTAATAATCCCTATGGCTACACCTTC	CASSNNPYGYTF
TRBV6-5	TRBD1	TRBJ1-2	14	.	TGTGCCAGCAGTTACCTCGGGACAGGGGTTGGCTACACCTTC	CASSYLGTGVGYTF
TRBV10-1	.	TRBJ2-7	13	.	TGCGCCAGCAGTGGGCAGGGTATCCACGAGCAGTACTTC	CASSGQGIHEQYF
TRBV6-5	.	TRBJ2-1	16	.	TGTGCCAGCAGTTCCCCCGACAGAGGAGAGGGTAATGAGCAGTTCTTC	CASSSPDRGEGNEQFF
TRBV11-2	.	TRBJ1-5	13	.	TGTGCCAGCAGCTTAGACCGGCGGCAGCCCCAGCATTTT	CASSLDRRQPQHF
TRBV6-5	.	TRBJ1-6	16	.	TGTGCCAGCAGTTACAGCCAACTGGGGGTTTATTCACCCCTCCACTTT	CASSYSQLGVYSPLHF
TRBV5-1	.	TRBJ1-2	14	.	TGCGCCAGCAGGCGACAGGAAAGAAGCTATGGCTACACCTTC	CASRRQERSYGYTF
TRBV20-1	TRBD1	TRBJ1-1	13	few	TGCAGTGCTTCTTGGGACAGGGGGACTGAAGCTTTCTTT	CSASWDRGTEAFF
TRBV6-2/TRBV6-3	.	TRBJ1-2	12	.	TGTGCCAGCAGTTACCCCTTTGAGGGCTACACCTTC	CASSYPFEGYTF
TRBV6-5	TRBD1	TRBJ1-2	16	.	TGTGCCAGCAGTTACTCGCCCAGGACAGGGGACGGTGGCTACACCTTC	CASSYSPRTGDGGYTF
TRBV19	.	TRBJ2-7	15	few	TGTGCCAGTAGCACCCTTGAAGGACTCTCCTACGAGCAGTACTTC	CASSTLEGLSYEQYF
TRBV7-6	TRBD2	TRBJ2-1	20	few	TGTGCCAGCAGCTTCGCGGGCGGGGGGAACCCTAATAGCTCCTACAATGAGCAGTTCTTC	CASSFAGGGNPNSSYNEQFF
TRBV19	.	TRBJ2-2	14	.	TGTGCCAGTAGGGACAAGGTAAACACCGGGGAGCTGTTTTTT	CASRDKVNTGELFF
TRBV7-2	.	TRBJ1-1	11	few	TGTGCCAGCAGGTCGGGGTCAAAAGCTTTCTTT	CASRSGSKAFF
TRBV6-2/TRBV6-3	TRBD1	TRBJ2-7	12	few	TGTGCCACCCAGACAGGGGAAGGCGAGCAGTACTTC	CATQTGEGEQYF
TRBV19	.	TRBJ2-5	13	.	TGTGCCAGTAGTTTCAACCTTGGTGAGACCCAGTACTTC	CASSFNLGETQYF
TRBV20-1	.	TRBJ2-1	16	.	TGCAGTGCTAGAGTTGGAGGGGATGGAGTACAATGGGAGCAGTTCTTC	CSARVGGDGVQWEQFF
TRBV20-1	.	TRBJ2-1	12	.	TGCAGTGCTAGAGGCGGGGCCGATGAGCAGTTCTTC	CSARGGADEQFF